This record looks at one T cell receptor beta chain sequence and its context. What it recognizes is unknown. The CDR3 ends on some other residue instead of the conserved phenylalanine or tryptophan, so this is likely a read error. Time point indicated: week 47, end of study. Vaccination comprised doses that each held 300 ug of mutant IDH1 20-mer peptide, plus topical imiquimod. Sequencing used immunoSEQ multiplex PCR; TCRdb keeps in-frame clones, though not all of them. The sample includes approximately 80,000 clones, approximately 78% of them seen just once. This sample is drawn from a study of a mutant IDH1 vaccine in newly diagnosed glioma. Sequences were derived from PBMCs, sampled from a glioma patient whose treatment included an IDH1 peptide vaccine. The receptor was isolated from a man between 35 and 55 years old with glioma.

The CDR3 loop reads CASSPSAALASGAGELFL. Here the CDR3 DNA reads TGTGCCAGCAGCCCAAGCGCCGCCTTGGCTAGCGGGGCCGGGGAGCTGTTTTTA. The genes are TRBV7-3 and TRBJ2-2, with 9 bases aligning to TRBD2. Germline trimming cut 5 bases from V and 6 bases from J; bases unmatched to any gene: 16. The CDR3 has 18 amino acids. Germline V lookup: CDR1 SGHTA, CDR2 FQGTGA.